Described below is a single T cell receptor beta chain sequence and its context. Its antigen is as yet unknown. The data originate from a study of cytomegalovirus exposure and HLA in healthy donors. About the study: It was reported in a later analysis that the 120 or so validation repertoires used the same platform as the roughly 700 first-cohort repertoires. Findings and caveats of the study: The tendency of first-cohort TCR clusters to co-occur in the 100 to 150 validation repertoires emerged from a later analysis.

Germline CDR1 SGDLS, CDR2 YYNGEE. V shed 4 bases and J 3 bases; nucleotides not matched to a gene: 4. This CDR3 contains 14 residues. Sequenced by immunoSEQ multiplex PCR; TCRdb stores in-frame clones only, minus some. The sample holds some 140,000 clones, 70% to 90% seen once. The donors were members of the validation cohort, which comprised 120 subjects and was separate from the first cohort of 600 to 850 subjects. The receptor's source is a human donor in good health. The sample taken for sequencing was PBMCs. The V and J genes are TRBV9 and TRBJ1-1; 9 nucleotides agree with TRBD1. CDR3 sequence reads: CASSTRTGDTEAFF. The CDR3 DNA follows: TGTGCCAGCAGCACCCGGACAGGGGACACTGAAGCTTTCTTT.